One and the same sample provided the 27 T cell receptor beta chains below, sequenced in a study of read filtering for tumor transcriptome and immune sequencing. The library was built from roughly 400 ng RNA with molecular barcoded adaptors for alpha/delta and beta/gamma chains. TCRdb redid the calling of the reads with MiXCR, one entry per CDR3 protein. The sample holds 100,000 to 150,000 distinct CDR3 sequences, 10% to 15% seen once. Sequenced material: a population of CD138-negative cells sorted from bone marrow. These receptors were taken from a donor at least 40 years old with multiple myeloma.

The chain has TRBV19 and TRBJ1-5; D perhaps matches TRBD1 (6 bases). The germline V gene has CDR1 LNHDA and CDR2 SQIVND (reference sequence). With 3 bases removed from V and 6 bases from J, the gap between germline ends came to 15 bases. CDR3 size: 15 residues. The CDR3 is CASSMGTNAGQPQHF. The CDR3 coding sequence is TGTGCCAGTAGTATGGGGACAAACGCGGGTCAGCCCCAGCATTTT.

In its sample, this clonotype was seen many times. The V call is TRBV5-6, the J call TRBJ2-3; possible D gene TRBD2, 7 bases. The ends were cut back, 7 bases at V and 5 bases at J, with 14 bases in the middle. CDR1 is SGHDT and CDR2 is YYEEEE in the germline V gene. The CDR3 is made up of 13 amino acids. CDR3 in DNA: TGTGCCAGCTGGGGGGGGCCAGGAGATACGCAGTATTTT. This translates into CASWGGPGDTQYF. Full variable domain (outside the CDR3, taken from reference TRBV5-6 and TRBJ2-3): DAGVTQSPTHLIKTRGQQVTLRCSPKSGHDTVSWYQQALGQGPQFIFQYYEEEERQRGNFPDRFSGHQFPNYSSELNVNALLLGDSALYLCASWGGPGDTQYFGPGTRLTVL.

This clonotype came up many times. The chain carries TRBV6-5 and TRBJ2-2, with D perhaps matching TRBD1 (8 bases). This CDR3 spans 16 amino acids. From germline, CDR1 is MNHEY and CDR2 SVGAGI. V was cut by 5 bases and J by 5 bases, with 18 bases left in between. The CDR3 protein is CASSRGGNRGTGELFF. The CDR3 coding sequence is TGTGCCAGCAGTAGGGGGGGAAACAGGGGGACCGGGGAGCTGTTTTTT.

This clonotype was seen many times. This sequence joins TRBV29-1 and TRBJ2-1; 10 nucleotides line up with TRBD2. Germline values: CDR1 SQVTM, CDR2 ANQGSEA. J lost 15 bases, V lost 2 bases, and 13 bases had no gene match. The CDR3 has 14 residues. The CDR3 region has the DNA TGCAGCGTTGAACCTCAGACTAGCGGGCCGTCGCGGTTCTTC. Its protein product is CSVEPQTSGPSRFF.

Many counts were recorded for this clonotype. The rearrangement links TRBV18 to TRBJ2-1; no definite D call. The V end was cut by 3 bases, the J end by 7 bases, with 13 bases between. The CDR3 has 14 amino acids. Germline CDR1 KGHSH, CDR2 LQKENI. This CDR3 is CASSPPARRNEQFF. CDR3 nucleotides: TGTGCCAGCTCACCCCCGGCTAGGCGGAATGAGCAGTTCTTC.

This chain uses TRBV20-1 with TRBJ1-5, with a weak D call TRBD1 (6 bases). There are 15 residues in the CDR3. The ends were cut back, 3 bases at V and 2 bases at J, with 14 bases in the middle. Germline V gene lookup returns CDR1 DFQATT and CDR2 SNEGSKA (reference sequence). The DNA of the CDR3 is TGCAGTGCTAGTTCAGGGGTTAGGGGCAATCAGCCCCAGCATTTT. Translation gives CSASSGVRGNQPQHF.

This clonotype showed up many times. The V and J genes are TRBV5-1 and TRBJ2-3, with a possible D match to TRBD2 (5 bases). V lost 4 bases and J lost 2, with 11 bases in between. The CDR3 covers 14 residues. Germline assignment: CDR1 SGHRS and CDR2 YFSETQ. CDR3: CASSGRQSTDTQYF. The CDR3 bases are TGCGCCAGCAGCGGGAGACAATCCACAGATACGCAGTATTTT. Filled out from reference TRBV5-1 and TRBJ2-3, the complete variable domain reads KAGVTQTPRYLIKTRGQQVTLSCSPISGHRSVSWYQQTPGQGLQFLFEYFSETQRNKGNFPGRFSGRQFSNSRSEMNVSTLELGDSALYLCASSGRQSTDTQYFGPGTRLTVL.

The V call is TRBV11-2, the J call TRBJ2-3; D possibly corresponds to TRBD2 (6 bases). This CDR3 region has 15 residues. V shed 3 bases and J shed 6 bases, with 16 bases lying between them. The V gene's germline CDR1 is SGHAT and CDR2 FQNNGV. Written as DNA, the CDR3 is TGTGCCAGCAGCTTGCGGGACGCACATGGGGATACGCAGTATTTT. Translated, it gives CASSLRDAHGDTQYF.

Only a few counts were recorded for this clonotype. V usage is TRBV29-1 and J usage is TRBJ2-1; D may correspond to TRBD1 or TRBD2 (5 bases each). Germline lookup yields CDR1 SQVTM and CDR2 ANQGSEA. This CDR3 region has 9 residues. V was cut by 7 bases and J by 11 bases, with 9 bases left in between. The CDR3 DNA follows: TGCAGCGCCCCGGGACAGCAGTTCTTC. Translation: CSAPGQQFF.

This clonotype has at least ten counts. The chain links TRBV29-1 to TRBJ2-2; 8 bases agree with TRBD1. Germline V lookup: CDR1 SQVTM, CDR2 ANQGSEA. V gave up 4 bases and J gave up 5 bases; unmatched junction bases: 6. This CDR3 contains 14 residues. The CDR3 reads CSVVARGRTGELFF. CDR3 DNA: TGCAGCGTTGTGGCCAGGGGGCGAACCGGGGAGCTGTTTTTT.

On this clonotype itself: This may arise from a read error, as a much more abundant clone is one base away. This chain joins TRBV9 and TRBJ2-1; D remains ambiguous. Germline V gives CDR1 SGDLS, CDR2 YYNGEE. CDR3 length: 12 amino acids. In DNA, the CDR3 is TGTGCCACCAGCATTCTATATGGTGGGCAGTTCTTC. As protein: CATSILYGGQFF. Based on the CDR3 plus reference TRBV9 and TRBJ2-1, the full variable domain is DSGVTQTPKHLITATGQRVTLRCSPRSGDLSVYWYQQSLDQGLQFLIQYYNGEERAKGNILERFSAQQFPDLHSELNLSSLELGDSALYFCATSILYGGQFFGPGTRLTVL.

Many counts were recorded for this clonotype. The V gene is TRBV12-3 or TRBV12-4, the J gene TRBJ2-5; the D gene could be TRBD1 or TRBD2 (5 bases each). The V end was cut by 7 bases, the J end by 3 bases, with 21 bases between. The CDR3 has 16 amino acids. The CDR3 DNA follows: TGTGCCAGCACTCTCGGGGCAGGAAACAACAAAGAGACCCAGTACTTC. Residues: CASTLGAGNNKETQYF.

This clonotype was seen at least ten times. This chain joins TRBV10-3 and TRBJ2-1; a weak D match, TRBD1 (5 bases). Trimming cost V 9 bases and J 1 base, with 10 bases left between them. Germline V lookup: CDR1 ENHRY, CDR2 SYGVKD. This CDR3 is 13 amino acids long. The chain's CDR3 is CAISGRSYNEQFF. The CDR3 coding sequence is TGTGCCATTTCAGGGCGGTCCTACAATGAGCAGTTCTTC.

V usage is TRBV5-5 and J usage is TRBJ1-6; D is possibly TRBD1 (6 bases). The CDR3 extends over 15 amino acids. Looked up from germline, CDR1 is SGHKS and CDR2 is YYEKEE (reference sequence). V dropped 4 bases and J dropped 10 bases, with 18 bases sitting between them. This CDR3 is CASSRGGVSRSPLHF. The CDR3 nucleotides are TGTGCCAGCAGCAGGGGGGGCGTCAGTCGATCACCCCTCCACTTT.

This clonotype occurred many times. The chain has TRBV3-1 and TRBJ1-6; D is unresolved. V was clipped by 4 bases and J by 6 bases, with 7 bases between them. The CDR3 spans 13 residues. CDR1 is LGHDT and CDR2 is YNNKEL in the germline V gene (reference sequence). CDR3 amino acids: CASSPQTNSPLHF. DNA for the CDR3: TGTGCCAGCAGCCCCCAAACTAATTCACCCCTCCACTTT.

About this clonotype itself: A much larger clone sits a single nucleotide away, making a read error possible. The chain uses TRBV6-2 or TRBV6-3 and TRBJ2-2; 12 bases match TRBD2. The CDR3 has 16 residues. Germline CDR1 reads MNHEY; CDR2 reads SVGEGT. In DNA form, the CDR3 reads TGTGTCAGCAGCCCTAGCGGGGGGGCAGGGACCGGGGAGCTGTTTTTT. This codes for CVSSPSGGAGTGELFF.

This clonotype was detected ten times or more. V and J are TRBV3-1 and TRBJ2-1, with TRBD2 matching 11 bases. The CDR3 is 19 amino acids. The trim removed 3 bases at V and 4 bases at J, leaving 14 bases unmatched. In germline, CDR1 is LGHDT, CDR2 YNNKEL (reference sequence). The CDR3 protein is CASSQTTRLAGSGYNEQFF. DNA for the CDR3: TGTGCCAGCAGCCAGACCACCAGACTAGCGGGAAGTGGGTACAATGAGCAGTTCTTC.

This clonotype was recorded many times. The J gene is TRBJ2-1, the V gene TRBV28; 8 bases map to TRBD2. The CDR3 is 14 amino acids. Germline V CDR1 and CDR2: MDHEN, SYDVKM. J was trimmed by 7 bases and V by 6 bases; bases with no gene match: 8. The CDR3 DNA is TGTGCCAGCAGGGACAGCGGGAGATATAATGAGCAGTTCTTC. Translated: CASRDSGRYNEQFF. Using reference TRBV28 and TRBJ2-1 for the parts outside the CDR3, the full variable domain is DVKVTQSSRYLVKRTGEKVFLECVQDMDHENMFWYRQDPGLGLRLIYFSYDVKMKEKGDIPEGYSVSREKKERFSLILESASTNQTSMYLCASRDSGRYNEQFFGPGTRLTVL.

This clonotype was seen once. The chain has TRBV28 and TRBJ2-3, with TRBD1 matching over 10 bases. CDR3 length equals 14 residues. J gave up 4 bases and V 10 bases, and 8 bases lay outside the gene matches. Germline loops: CDR1 MDHEN, CDR2 SYDVKM. The CDR3 region has the DNA TGTGCCACCATAAGACAGGGGGCCGCAGATACGCAGTATTTT. It translates to CATIRQGAADTQYF.

Notes on this clonotype: Being one base from a much bigger clone, this may be a read error. The gene calls are TRBV10-3 and TRBJ1-2; D might be TRBD1 (6 bases). Germline CDR1 reads ENHRY; CDR2 reads SYGVKD. The CDR3 spans 14 residues. The chain's CDR3 is CAITGSGTHYGHTF. The CDR3 DNA reads TGTGCCATCACTGGATCCGGGACACACTATGGCCACACCTTC.

This clonotype was detected many times. V is TRBV4-2 and J is TRBJ1-5, with D possibly TRBD1 on 6 matching bases. CDR3 size: 17 residues. V lost 1 base, J lost 9 bases, and 22 bases lay in between. From germline, CDR1 is LGHNA and CDR2 YNFKEQ. CDR3 DNA sequence: TGTGCCAGCAGCCAAGCTACGGGGGCGCGGGGTGAGGGGCCCCAGCATTTT. Translating gives CASSQATGARGEGPQHF.

Comments on this clonotype: Only one base separates this from a far larger clonotype, so it likely reflects a read error. The chain joins TRBV12-3 or TRBV12-4 to TRBJ2-4, with D perhaps TRBD1 (6 bases). The CDR3 is made up of 15 amino acids. The CDR3 nucleotides read TGTGCCAGCAGTGAACGGACAGTAGCCAAAGACATTCAGTACTTC. Amino acids: CASSERTVAKDIQYF.

This clonotype was recorded many times. The V call is TRBV11-1, the J call TRBJ2-5, with D hard to call. The V end was cut by 5 bases, the J end by 4 bases, with 17 bases between. Germline CDR1 SGHAT, CDR2 FQDESV (reference sequence). The CDR3 is 15 residues long. The CDR3 DNA is TGTGCCAGCAGCCCAGGACGGCGCGGTTTAGAGACCCAGTACTTC. This gives the protein CASSPGRRGLETQYF.

Concerning this clonotype itself: Possible read error: a much larger clone is one base away. The chain combines TRBV29-1 with TRBJ2-3, with D perhaps assigned TRBD1 or TRBD2 (5 bases each). CDR3 size: 12 residues. Per the germline V gene, CDR1 is SQVTM and CDR2 is ANQGSEA. Here the CDR3 reads CSWGPSTDTQCF. In nucleotides, the CDR3 is TGCAGCTGGGGCCCTAGCACAGATACGCAGTGTTTT.

This clonotype was detected ten times or more. This rearrangement joins TRBV5-5 to TRBJ2-3; 10 nucleotides line up with TRBD1. With 0 bases clipped from V and 2 bases from J, the junction kept 3 bases outside the gene matches. The V gene's germline CDR1 is SGHKS and CDR2 YYEKEE (reference sequence). The CDR3 covers 16 residues. The CDR3 sequence is CASSLETGGPTDTQYF. CDR3 nucleotide sequence: TGTGCCAGCAGCTTGGAGACAGGGGGCCCCACAGATACGCAGTATTTT.

This clonotype was recorded a few times. The chain carries TRBV7-9 and TRBJ2-5, with D possibly TRBD2 on 6 matching bases. This CDR3 comprises 14 residues. Trimming removed 2 bases from V and 3 bases from J, with 10 bases in between. Germline loops: CDR1 SEHNR, CDR2 FQNEAQ (reference sequence). CDR3 sequence reads: CASSLTGEEETQYF. In DNA form, the CDR3 reads TGTGCCAGCAGCTTAACGGGGGAAGAAGAGACCCAGTACTTC. Complete variable domain (other parts from reference TRBV7-9 and TRBJ2-5): DTGVSQNPRHKITKRGQNVTFRCDPISEHNRLYWYRQTLGQGPEFLTYFQNEAQLEKSRLLSDRFSAERPKGSFSTLEIQRTEQGDSAMYLCASSLTGEEETQYFGPGTRLLVL.

In its sample, this clonotype was seen a few times. The chain links TRBV5-1 to TRBJ2-5, with TRBD1 identical over 9 bases. Germline values: CDR1 SGHRS, CDR2 YFSETQ. The CDR3 runs 19 residues. After removal of 4 bases from V and 3 bases from J, the junction contained 19 bases not matched to a gene. The CDR3 protein is CASSHGWGQGSTTKETQYF. The CDR3, as DNA: TGCGCCAGCAGCCACGGGTGGGGACAGGGATCGACGACTAAAGAGACCCAGTACTTC.